These 12 T cell receptor beta chains were all obtained from the same sample, sequenced in a study of blood T cell repertoires in COVID-19 (dated by TCRdb to 2020 to 2022). Receptors were amplified or captured by the immunoSEQ multiplex PCR assay. Sourced from immuneACCESS, this table was stored by TCRdb with only in-frame sequences that have V and J called. A share of the clones is absent; for the studies checked, an unresolved V gene accounts for under half, and the remainder has no known explanation. The sample contains some 170,000 clones, around 90% of them found a single time. 1.6% of the sample is taken by the ten largest. The sequencing sample was made of peripheral blood. The receptors shown here come from a woman in her fifties or sixties with acute or convalescent COVID-19.

The chain employs TRBV10-3 and TRBJ1-2; TRBD1 might be the D (5 bases). Trimming pared 2 bases from V and 6 bases from J, leaving 7 bases between. The CDR3 runs 12 residues. From germline, CDR1 is ENHRY and CDR2 SYGVKD. As DNA, the CDR3 is TGTGCCATCAGTGAGGGAGGGGATGGCTACACCTTC. Translating it yields CAISEGGDGYTF.

The V and J genes are TRBV25-1 and TRBJ1-2; TRBD1 matches 9 bases. Losses at the gene ends were 5 bases for V and 5 bases for J; bases not matched to a gene: 12. The CDR3 has 16 residues. Germline V gene lookup returns CDR1 MGHDK and CDR2 SYGVNS. CDR3 in DNA: TGTGCCAGCAGTCCGGGGACAGGGCCTTTCCCTTATGGCTACACCTTC. Encoded protein: CASSPGTGPFPYGYTF.

The sample holds one count of this clone. The chain is built from TRBV27 and TRBJ2-1, with 9 bases identical to TRBD2. The ends lost 1 base at V and 9 bases at J; junction bases unmatched: 7. The CDR3 is 15 residues long. Per the germline V gene, CDR1 is MNHEY and CDR2 is SMNVEV (reference sequence). The CDR3 DNA reads TGTGCCAGCAGTTTATTTGCGGGAGGGCCAGGTGAGCAGTTCTTC. Translating gives CASSLFAGGPGEQFF.

The rearrangement uses TRBV15 and TRBJ2-3; TRBD2 matches at 7 bases. Trimming removed 3 bases from V and 4 bases from J; junction bases left unmatched: 7. The CDR3 loop spans 15 amino acids. Germline V CDR1 and CDR2: LNHNV, YYDKDF (reference sequence). The CDR3 coding sequence is TGTGCCACCAGCAGGAACGGGGGAGGGGCAGATACGCAGTATTTT. Protein: CATSRNGGGADTQYF.

The chain is built from TRBV5-6 and TRBJ2-2; D unclear. Germline V gives CDR1 SGHDT, CDR2 YYEEEE. There are 17 residues in the CDR3. Trimming shortened V by 0 bases and J by 3 bases, and 15 bases separated the two germline ends. The CDR3 is CASSLVGGALHTGELFF. Here the CDR3 DNA reads TGTGCCAGCAGCTTGGTCGGCGGAGCCCTTCACACCGGGGAGCTGTTTTTT.

The gene calls are TRBV29-1 and TRBJ1-2, with 7 bases that match TRBD1. This CDR3 region has 13 residues. Trimming at V came to 2 bases and at J to 4 bases, leaving 4 bases not matched to a gene. CDR1 is SQVTM and CDR2 is ANQGSEA in the germline V gene. CDR3 in amino acids: CSVEMGTAYGYTF. The CDR3 DNA sequence: TGCAGCGTTGAAATGGGGACAGCCTATGGCTACACCTTC. Drawing the rest from reference TRBV29-1 and TRBJ1-2, the complete variable domain is SAVISQKPSRDICQRGTSLTIQCQVDSQVTMMFWYRQQPGQSLTLIATANQGSEATYESGFVIDKFPISRPNLTFSTLTVSNMSPEDSSIYLCSVEMGTAYGYTFGSGTRLTVV.

The V call is TRBV7-8, the J call TRBJ1-1; TRBD1 might be the D (5 bases). CDR1 and CDR2 from the germline V gene are SGHVS and FQNEAQ. Trimming took 2 bases from V and 7 from J, leaving 14 bases between them. The length of the CDR3 is 14 residues. This CDR3 reads CASSLQGGLGEAFF. In nucleotides, the CDR3 is TGTGCCAGCAGCTTACAGGGAGGTTTAGGTGAAGCTTTCTTT.

This clone has a count of ten or more. The chain recombines TRBV6-1 with TRBJ2-5; TRBD2 aligns across 13 bases. CDR1 and CDR2 (germline): MNHNS, SASEGT. The CDR3 covers 16 residues. Losses at the gene ends were 3 bases for V and 1 base for J; bases not matched to a gene: 2. CDR3 in amino acids: CASSETSGRFQETQYF. The CDR3 DNA is TGTGCCAGCAGTGAGACTAGCGGGAGGTTCCAAGAGACCCAGTACTTC.

For the CDR3, the DNA is TGTGCCAGCAGTTTATCGGGGGGAGCAGGCTACACCTTC. Residues: CASSLSGGAGYTF. The chain employs TRBV27 and TRBJ1-2; TRBD1 is a possible D gene (5 bases). Germline V gene data show CDR1 as MNHEY and CDR2 as SMNVEV (reference sequence). Deletions cut 0 bases from V and 8 bases from J, with 10 bases between. The CDR3 runs to 13 residues.

The chain is built from TRBV30 and TRBJ2-1; TRBD2 aligns across 10 bases. The CDR3 length is 18 residues. Germline V lookup: CDR1 GTSNPN, CDR2 SVGIG (reference sequence). V lost 0 bases to trimming and J lost 0 bases; unmatched junction nucleotides: 8. CDR3 amino acids: CAWSVRLAGPSSYNEQFF. CDR3 DNA: TGTGCCTGGAGTGTACGACTAGCGGGTCCGAGCTCCTACAATGAGCAGTTCTTC.

V is TRBV19 and J is TRBJ2-7, with 8 bases identical to TRBD1. Unmatched junction bases numbered 12, after V lost 4 bases and J lost 7 bases. CDR3 size: 15 residues. Germline-derived CDR1 and CDR2 are LNHDA and SQIVND (reference sequence). The CDR3 DNA sequence: TGTGCCAGTAGTACCTCGACAGGGGCGGGCGTGGAGCAGTACTTC. It codes for CASSTSTGAGVEQYF.

The rearrangement uses TRBV6-5 and TRBJ2-7; a possible D gene is TRBD2 (7 bases). Trimming cost V 6 bases and J 4 bases, with 16 bases left between them. Germline CDR1 is MNHEY and CDR2 is SVGAGI. CDR3 length equals 14 residues. The CDR3 here is CASRAGGLGYEQYF. In nucleotides, the CDR3 is TGTGCCAGCAGGGCCGGGGGGCTCGGATACGAGCAGTACTTC.